These 31 T cell receptor beta chains originate from one sample sequenced in a study of cytomegalovirus exposure and HLA in healthy donors (dated by TCRdb to 2015 to 2018). The library was generated by the immunoSEQ multiplex PCR assay. For the multiplex PCR, a mixture combining 60 forward primers for TCR Vbeta segments and 13 reverse primers for TCR Jbeta segments was used. TCRdb holds this immuneACCESS table with in-frame rearrangements only. Some clones are missing; in checked studies, unresolved V genes explain under half, and the rest has no known cause. In all, the sample holds about 86,000 clones, and 70% to 75% of those were seen once. Of the sample, about 6% is held by the ten largest clones. Sequencing used PBMCs. The receptors shown here come from a woman between 45 and 60 years old in good health and CMV-seropositive.

This chain uses TRBV12-1 with TRBJ1-6. TRBV12-1 is a pseudogene segment. This CDR3 has 12 amino acids. For the CDR3, the DNA is TGTGCCAGCAGCTTTGTTCGGTCACCCCTCCACTTT. Its protein is CASSFVRSPLHF.

This clone was seen a handful of times. The chain has TRBV30 and TRBJ2-7, with TRBD2 as a possible D gene (6 bases). Germline V gene data show CDR1 as GTSNPN and CDR2 as SVGIG (reference sequence). Deletions cut 8 bases from V and 6 bases from J, with 11 bases between. CDR3 length: 10 residues. The chain's CDR3 is CAAGTLEQYF. The DNA of the CDR3 is TGTGCCGCCGGGACTCTCGAGCAGTACTTC.

This clone has a single count. This chain connects TRBV25-1 to TRBJ1-3; 7 bases agree with TRBD1. V lost 7 bases to trimming and J lost 2 bases; unmatched junction nucleotides: 2. The V gene's germline CDR1 is MGHDK and CDR2 SYGVNS. The CDR3 covers 13 residues. The CDR3 protein is CASTQGAGNTIYF. For the CDR3, the DNA is TGTGCCAGCACCCAGGGGGCTGGAAACACCATATATTTT.

For this clone: Other DNA sequences within the sample encode an identical CDR3. The V gene is TRBV4-1, the J gene TRBJ1-2, with D perhaps TRBD1 (5 bases). The CDR3 has 15 amino acids. CDR1 and CDR2 from the germline V gene are MGHRA and YSYEKL. With 0 bases removed from V and 4 bases from J, the gap between germline ends came to 12 bases. CDR3 sequence: CASSQDRGTVYGYTF. The CDR3 coding sequence is TGCGCCAGCAGCCAAGATCGGGGGACGGTCTATGGCTACACCTTC.

The V gene is TRBV7-9, the J gene TRBJ2-7; 15 bases map to TRBD2. This CDR3 has 19 residues. The J segment lost 3 bases and the V segment lost 1 base, leaving 10 bases of the junction unmatched. Per germline, CDR1 SEHNR and CDR2 FQNEAQ (reference sequence). The DNA for the CDR3 is TGTGCCAGCAGCTTAGGAGGACTAGCGGGAGGGTCCACCAACTACGAGCAGTACTTC. Its translation is CASSLGGLAGGSTNYEQYF.

The V and J genes are TRBV25-1 and TRBJ1-2; possible D gene TRBD1, 6 bases. CDR1 and CDR2 (germline): MGHDK, SYGVNS. CDR3 length equals 12 residues. The V end was cut by 1 base, the J end by 10 bases, with 10 bases between. The CDR3 region has the DNA TGTGCCAGCAGTGAATTAGACAGGACCTACACCTTC. Protein product: CASSELDRTYTF.

V is TRBV2 and J is TRBJ1-5; TRBD1 is a possible D gene (6 bases). V was cut by 6 bases and J by 7 bases, with 16 bases left in between. Germline CDR1 SNHLY, CDR2 FYNNEI. This CDR3 region has 14 residues. For the CDR3, the DNA is TGTGCCAGCAGCTTACAGGGCAGTCAACAGCCCCAGCATTTT. Translated: CASSLQGSQQPQHF. Variable domain in full (rest from reference TRBV2 and TRBJ1-5): EPEVTQTPSHQVTQMGQEVILRCVPISNHLYFYWYRQILGQKVEFLVSFYNNEISEKSEIFDDQFSVERPDGSNFTLKIRSTKLEDSAMYFCASSLQGSQQPQHFGDGTRLSIL.

The CDR3 loop is CASSSRTSGDTQYF. In DNA, the CDR3 is TGTGCCAGCAGCTCCCGGACTAGCGGTGATACGCAGTATTTT. The chain couples TRBV7-2 to TRBJ2-3; 10 bases are a match to TRBD2. Germline V lookup: CDR1 SGHTA, CDR2 FQGNSA. Losses at the gene ends were 4 bases for V and 6 bases for J; bases not matched to a gene: 4. The CDR3 runs 14 residues.

A few counts support this clone. V and J are TRBV5-1 and TRBJ2-5; 8 bases agree with TRBD2. J was trimmed by 1 base and V by 6 bases; bases with no gene match: 5. Germline V gives CDR1 SGHRS, CDR2 YFSETQ. The CDR3 loop spans 14 amino acids. The DNA of the CDR3 is TGCGCCAGCAACTTAGCGGGGCCCCAAGAGACCCAGTACTTC. Translating it yields CASNLAGPQETQYF. Full variable domain (remainder filled in from reference TRBV5-1 and TRBJ2-5): KAGVTQTPRYLIKTRGQQVTLSCSPISGHRSVSWYQQTPGQGLQFLFEYFSETQRNKGNFPGRFSGRQFSNSRSEMNVSTLELGDSALYLCASNLAGPQETQYFGPGTRLLVL.

The chain employs TRBV7-3 and TRBJ1-2, with D uncertain. There are 13 residues in the CDR3. V gave up 5 bases and J gave up 7 bases, with 14 bases separating them. Germline assignment: CDR1 SGHTA and CDR2 FQGTGA. This CDR3 is CASSTAPAPGYTF. CDR3 in DNA: TGTGCCAGCAGCACAGCCCCAGCCCCTGGCTACACCTTC. The full variable domain, in which reference TRBV7-3 and TRBJ1-2 provide the parts outside the CDR3, is GAGVSQTPSNKVTEKGKYVELRCDPISGHTALYWYRQSLGQGPEFLIYFQGTGAADDSGLPNDRFFAVRPEGSVSTLKIQRTERGDSAVYLCASSTAPAPGYTFGSGTRLTVV.

The chain carries TRBV5-6 and TRBJ1-1; D is possibly TRBD1 (6 bases). This CDR3 has 15 amino acids. Germline V gives CDR1 SGHDT, CDR2 YYEEEE. With 4 bases removed from V and 1 base from J, the gap between germline ends came to 14 bases. CDR3 coding DNA: TGTGCCAGCAGCCCCGGGCGAGGGGGGAACACTGAAGCTTTCTTT. It codes for CASSPGRGGNTEAFF.

This clone has only one observation. The CDR3 does not end in the conserved phenylalanine or tryptophan, so this is likely a read error. This chain links TRBV5-4 with TRBJ2-7; 7 nucleotides align to TRBD2. V was clipped by 0 bases and J by 0 bases; unmatched bases: 9. CDR1 and CDR2 from the germline V gene are SGHNT and YYREEE (reference sequence). CDR3 size: 17 residues. DNA of the CDR3: TGTGCCAGCAGCTTGGTAGATCGGACTAGTCCCTCCTACGAGCAGTACCTC. Translated: CASSLVDRTSPSYEQYL.

This clone was found a few times. The chain employs TRBV21-1 and TRBJ2-1; the table's D call TRBD1 went unverified against the DNA. TRBV21-1 is described as a pseudogene. The length of the CDR3 is 15 residues. DNA of the CDR3: TGTGCCAGCAGCCGGACAGGGGGACCCTACAATGAGCAGTTCTTC. Translated: CASSRTGGPYNEQFF.

The chain recombines TRBV30 with TRBJ2-1, with 9 bases that match TRBD2. V was pared by 2 bases and J by 4 bases, with 3 bases of the junction left unmatched. The CDR3 length is 14 residues. The germline gives CDR1 GTSNPN, CDR2 SVGIG (reference sequence). For the CDR3, the DNA is TGTGCCTGGAGTCCCCTAGCGGGGTACAATGAGCAGTTCTTC. Protein: CAWSPLAGYNEQFF.

V and J are TRBV15 and TRBJ2-7; tentatively, D is TRBD1 (6 bases). CDR1 and CDR2 from the germline V gene are LNHNV and YYDKDF (reference sequence). This CDR3 has 16 residues. V gave up 3 bases and J gave up 5 bases, with 20 bases separating them. In DNA form, the CDR3 reads TGTGCCACCAGCAGGGCCCCCAGGGGAACCTCGGACGAGCAGTACTTC. It specifies CATSRAPRGTSDEQYF.

The chain carries TRBV11-2 and TRBJ1-1, with D perhaps matching TRBD1 (5 bases). V was trimmed by 4 bases and J by 0 bases, leaving 15 bases between them. Germline V gene sequence: CDR1 SGHAT, CDR2 FQNNGV. The CDR3 has 16 residues. The CDR3 protein is CASSSLKGFLNTEAFF. Written as DNA, the CDR3 is TGTGCCAGCAGCTCACTAAAGGGGTTCCTGAACACTGAAGCTTTCTTT.

This chain links TRBV9 with TRBJ2-6, with D possibly being TRBD1 (6 bases). The CDR3 covers 20 residues. The germline V gene has CDR1 SGDLS and CDR2 YYNGEE. V was trimmed by 4 bases and J by 3 bases, leaving 26 bases between them. The CDR3 protein is CASSHSSMDRRKLGANVLTF. CDR3 sequence (DNA): TGTGCCAGCAGCCACTCCTCAATGGACAGAAGAAAGCTTGGGGCCAACGTCCTGACTTTC.

This chain joins TRBV6-4 and TRBJ2-1, with 8 bases matching TRBD1. V was clipped by 4 bases and J by 10 bases; unmatched bases: 12. CDR1 MRHNA and CDR2 SNTAGT come from the germline V gene. The CDR3 is made up of 15 amino acids. The CDR3 bases are TGTGCCAGCAGTGCTGAGACAGGGGTTCAGGGCGAGCAGTTCTTC. This gives the protein CASSAETGVQGEQFF.

In this sample, this clone turned up a few times. This chain links TRBV19 with TRBJ2-4; TRBD1 matches at 8 bases. This CDR3 region has 15 residues. V lost 3 bases to trimming and J lost 4 bases; unmatched junction nucleotides: 5. The V gene's germline CDR1 is LNHDA and CDR2 SQIVND (reference sequence). The CDR3 coding sequence is TGTGCCAGTAGTATGCGGGGACAGGTAAAAAACATTCAGTACTTC. Residues: CASSMRGQVKNIQYF. The whole variable domain, remainder taken from reference TRBV19 and TRBJ2-4, is DGGITQSPKYLFRKEGQNVTLSCEQNLNHDAMYWYRQDPGQGLRLIYYSQIVNDFQKGDIAEGYSVSREKKESFPLTVTSAQKNPTAFYLCASSMRGQVKNIQYFGAGTRLSVL.

The genes are TRBV6-1 and TRBJ1-2, with 10 nucleotides matching TRBD1. This CDR3 is 15 amino acids long. With 4 bases clipped from V and 4 bases from J, the junction kept 6 bases outside the gene matches. From germline, CDR1 is MNHNS and CDR2 SASEGT. The CDR3 nucleotides read TGTGCCAGCAGTGCTGGACAGGGGGAGGGCTATGGCTACACCTTC. Protein: CASSAGQGEGYGYTF.

This clone was seen only a few times. The chain uses TRBV9 and TRBJ2-1; D is unresolved. Germline V lookup: CDR1 SGDLS, CDR2 YYNGEE. This CDR3 comprises 15 residues. Trimming stripped 4 bases from V and 5 bases from J, with 16 bases between. The CDR3 DNA follows: TGTGCCAGCAGCCGTAGTGGTTCATTCAACAATGAGCAGTTCTTC. Amino acid sequence: CASSRSGSFNNEQFF. Full variable domain (rest looked up from reference TRBV9 and TRBJ2-1): DSGVTQTPKHLITATGQRVTLRCSPRSGDLSVYWYQQSLDQGLQFLIQYYNGEERAKGNILERFSAQQFPDLHSELNLSSLELGDSALYFCASSRSGSFNNEQFFGPGTRLTVL.

The rearrangement joins TRBV6-5 to TRBJ2-2; D may be TRBD1 (6 bases). This CDR3 spans 15 amino acids. V was pared by 6 bases and J by 0 bases, with 11 bases between. Looked up from germline, CDR1 is MNHEY and CDR2 is SVGAGI. CDR3 sequence reads: CASRKQGANTGELFF. CDR3 DNA sequence: TGTGCCAGCAGGAAACAGGGAGCGAACACCGGGGAGCTGTTTTTT.

This chain uses TRBV19 with TRBJ1-1; D gene uncertain. The CDR3 loop spans 13 amino acids. The V gene's germline CDR1 is LNHDA and CDR2 SQIVND (reference sequence). V was trimmed by 4 bases and J by 2 bases, leaving 8 bases between them. The DNA for the CDR3 is TGTGCCAGTAGTAGAGGTTCCAACACTGAAGCTTTCTTT. Protein product: CASSRGSNTEAFF.

This chain links TRBV19 with TRBJ2-3, with a tentative D call TRBD2 (5 bases). From germline, CDR1 is LNHDA and CDR2 SQIVND (reference sequence). The length of the CDR3 is 15 residues. V was shortened by 5 bases and J by 2 bases, with 14 bases between the two germline ends. The CDR3 sequence: CASSLGVGNTDTQYF. CDR3 bases: TGTGCCAGTAGTCTTGGGGTCGGGAACACAGATACGCAGTATTTT.

This chain links TRBV7-2 with TRBJ2-5; D is undetermined. From germline, CDR1 is SGHTA and CDR2 FQGNSA. The CDR3 is 11 residues long. Trimming stripped 5 bases from V and 7 bases from J, with 8 bases between. CDR3 DNA sequence: TGTGCCAGCAGCCCCGAGGCGACCCAGTACTTC. This translates into CASSPEATQYF.

The J gene is TRBJ2-1, the V gene TRBV5-1, with 11 bases identical to TRBD2. CDR3 size: 16 residues. CDR1 is SGHRS, CDR2 YFSETQ, per germline. V shed 2 bases and J 5 bases; nucleotides not matched to a gene: 6. The CDR3 here is CASSLRGTSGHNEQFF. The CDR3 coding sequence is TGCGCCAGCAGCTTAAGAGGGACTAGCGGACACAATGAGCAGTTCTTC.

Only a few counts were recorded for this clone. The V gene is TRBV19, the J gene TRBJ2-3; maybe TRBD2 (6 bases). The germline V gene encodes CDR1 LNHDA and CDR2 SQIVND (reference sequence). The V end was cut by 5 bases, the J end by 2 bases, with 11 bases between. The CDR3 consists of 14 residues. DNA for the CDR3: TGTGCCAGTAGTTGGGGGAGGAACACAGATACGCAGTATTTT. Its translation is CASSWGRNTDTQYF.

CDR3 in DNA: TGTGCCAGTAGCTTGATCGCGGGAGTAGGGCAAGAGACCCAGTACTTC. Encoded protein: CASSLIAGVGQETQYF. The chain recombines TRBV19 with TRBJ2-5; 7 positions match TRBD2. The CDR3 spans 16 residues. With 6 bases clipped from V and 2 bases from J, the junction kept 12 bases outside the gene matches. The germline CDR1 and CDR2 sequences are LNHDA and SQIVND (reference sequence). Full variable domain (rest looked up from reference TRBV19 and TRBJ2-5): DGGITQSPKYLFRKEGQNVTLSCEQNLNHDAMYWYRQDPGQGLRLIYYSQIVNDFQKGDIAEGYSVSREKKESFPLTVTSAQKNPTAFYLCASSLIAGVGQETQYFGPGTRLLVL.

J is TRBJ2-7 and V is TRBV29-1, with D possibly being TRBD2 (7 bases). CDR1 and CDR2 (germline): SQVTM, ANQGSEA. The CDR3 has 12 amino acids. V lost 4 bases and J 5 bases, leaving 12 bases between the germline ends. CDR3 nucleotides: TGCAGCGTTGTCGGGGGGCTCAACGAGCAGTACTTC. Its protein is CSVVGGLNEQYF.

This clone was detected once. CDR3: CAISEAGASYEQYF. CDR3 nucleotides: TGTGCCATCAGTGAAGCGGGGGCTTCCTACGAGCAGTACTTC. The chain is built from TRBV10-3 and TRBJ2-7; 8 nucleotides align to TRBD2. Germline V gene lookup returns CDR1 ENHRY and CDR2 SYGVKD. The CDR3 covers 14 residues. The J segment lost 1 base and the V segment lost 3 bases, leaving 2 bases of the junction unmatched.

This clone has just one count. This chain links TRBV19 with TRBJ2-3; 8 bases align to TRBD2. V gave up 5 bases and J gave up 5 bases; unmatched junction bases: 9. CDR1 is LNHDA and CDR2 is SQIVND in the germline V gene (reference sequence). This CDR3 spans 15 amino acids. The CDR3 loop is CASSFTSGGGDTQYF. The CDR3 bases are TGTGCCAGTAGTTTTACTAGCGGCGGGGGAGATACGCAGTATTTT.